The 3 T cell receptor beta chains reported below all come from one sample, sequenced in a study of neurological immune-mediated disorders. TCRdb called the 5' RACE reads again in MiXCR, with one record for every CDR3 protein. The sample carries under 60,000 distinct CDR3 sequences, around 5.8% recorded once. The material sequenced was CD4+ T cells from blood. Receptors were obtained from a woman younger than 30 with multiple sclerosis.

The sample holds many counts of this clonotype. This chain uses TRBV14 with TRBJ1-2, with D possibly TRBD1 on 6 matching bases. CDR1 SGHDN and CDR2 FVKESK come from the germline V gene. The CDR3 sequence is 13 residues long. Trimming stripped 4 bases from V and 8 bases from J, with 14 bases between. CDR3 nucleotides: TGTGCCAGCAGCCCTAACAGGGTCAGGGGCTACACCTTC. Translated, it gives CASSPNRVRGYTF.

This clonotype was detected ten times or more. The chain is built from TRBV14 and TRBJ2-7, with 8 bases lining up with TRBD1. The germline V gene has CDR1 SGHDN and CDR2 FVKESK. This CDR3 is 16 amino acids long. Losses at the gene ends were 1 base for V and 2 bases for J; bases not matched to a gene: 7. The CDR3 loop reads CASSQVRGTGTYEQYF. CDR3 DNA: TGTGCCAGCAGCCAAGTCCGGGGGACAGGAACCTACGAGCAGTACTTC.

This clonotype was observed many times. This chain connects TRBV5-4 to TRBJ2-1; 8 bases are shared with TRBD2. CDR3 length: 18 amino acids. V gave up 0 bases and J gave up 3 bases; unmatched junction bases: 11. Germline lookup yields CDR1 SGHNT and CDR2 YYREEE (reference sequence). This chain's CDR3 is CASSLGAWGTSGYNEQFF. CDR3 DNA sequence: TGTGCCAGCAGCTTGGGCGCATGGGGAACTAGCGGCTACAATGAGCAGTTCTTC.